In its sample, the clone carrying this T cell receptor beta chain was seen many times. Its antigen remains unknown. The sample is drawn from a study of tumor and adjacent non-tumor tissue in lung cancer. Study background: The patients, 10 men and a handful of women, were about 31 to 76 with stage I to III disease.

TCRbeta libraries were built with three rounds of nested PCR, modified from ARM-PCR. TCRdb analysed the multiplex PCR reads with MiXCR anew, one entry per CDR3 protein. The sample records tens of thousands of distinct CDR3 sequences, roughly 56% being singletons. The germline gives CDR1 MNHEY, CDR2 SVGEGT. CDR3 length: 16 residues. Trimming cost V 6 bases and J 6 bases; bases outside gene matches: 8. Study outcomes and limitations: Normal lung showed higher cumulative top 100 clone frequency than tumor.

No cell sorting was done before RNA was extracted from the tissue. Sequencing was done on a sample of lung tumor tissue. This receptor was obtained from a man aged 50 or older with non-small cell lung cancer. The chain has TRBV6-2 or TRBV6-3 and TRBJ2-2; 12 bases map to TRBD2. CDR3 sequence: CASSFGLAGRAGELFF. CDR3 DNA sequence: TGTGCCAGCAGCTTCGGACTAGCGGGAAGGGCCGGGGAGCTGTTTTTT.